This T cell receptor (beta chain) appears in the sequencing data of a study of beta chain features in type 1 diabetes. Study conclusions and caveats: The naive, central memory and Treg TCRB repertoires showed an apparent similarity that was greater among patients than among healthy donors. PCR could preferentially amplify shorter templates, alike in patients and controls.

Every bit of the isolated RNA underwent reverse transcription, so sequencing read expressed TCRB transcripts. This table comes from immunoSEQ multiplex PCR, and its TCRdb copy is limited to in-frame clones, with some not included. Among about 250,000 clones, 13% to 15% were seen once, and the ten largest hold more than 0.02%. CD45RO/CCR7/CD25/CD127/CD95/CD27 staining was used to isolate CD4+ naive, central memory, regulatory and stem cell-like memory cells by sorting. Regarding this clone: Its antigen is unknown.

The CDR3 contains 18 residues. The ends lost 6 bases at V and 0 bases at J; junction bases unmatched: 12. Germline V gene data show CDR1 as SGHRS and CDR2 as YFSETQ. The TCR comes from a woman between 40 and 55 years old in good health. Sequencing was performed on naive CD4+ T cells from blood. This chain uses TRBV5-1 with TRBJ2-7, with 13 nucleotides matching TRBD2. The CDR3 DNA reads TGCGCCAGCACCGGCGGACTAGCGGGGGCCTTGAGCTCCTACGAGCAGTACTTC. Its protein product is CASTGGLAGALSSYEQYF.